Presented here are 18 T cell receptor beta chains from one specimen sequenced in a study of blood T cells in healthy people across ages. The second PCR ran about 6 to 12 cycles with a sample-barcoded 5' primer and J-beta primers. TCRdb ran MiXCR on the 5' RACE reads and lists one entry per CDR3 protein. The sample holds hundreds of thousands of distinct CDR3 sequences; over 25% are singletons and the top ten take approximately 3.6%. These data also formed part of another study, on T cells of mothers and their children.

The sequenced sample consisted of blood. These receptors originate from a boy between 2 and 15 years old in good health.

The chain carries TRBV6-2 or TRBV6-3 and TRBJ2-7, with no clear D. Germline values: CDR1 MNHEY, CDR2 SVGEGT. CDR3 size: 14 residues. V lost 7 bases to trimming and J lost 0 bases, with 13 bases between them. The CDR3 loop is CASNPGWTSYEQYF. As DNA, the CDR3 is TGTGCCAGCAACCCCGGGTGGACCTCCTACGAGCAGTACTTC.

The chain joins TRBV19 to TRBJ2-1, with TRBD2 identical over 9 bases. Losses at the gene ends were 6 bases for V and 6 bases for J; bases not matched to a gene: 9. Per germline, CDR1 LNHDA and CDR2 SQIVND (reference sequence). CDR3 size: 15 residues. As DNA, the CDR3 is TGTGCCAGTAGCCCCTATGGTAGCGGGGGCAATGAGCAGTTCTTC. Its translation is CASSPYGSGGNEQFF. Complete variable domain (other parts from reference TRBV19 and TRBJ2-1): DGGITQSPKYLFRKEGQNVTLSCEQNLNHDAMYWYRQDPGQGLRLIYYSQIVNDFQKGDIAEGYSVSREKKESFPLTVTSAQKNPTAFYLCASSPYGSGGNEQFFGPGTRLTVL.

The chain is built from TRBV20-1 and TRBJ1-5, with D possibly matching TRBD1 (5 bases). Trimming removed 2 bases at V and 0 bases at J, with 11 bases between. The CDR3 totals 15 residues. Germline V gene lookup returns CDR1 DFQATT and CDR2 SNEGSKA (reference sequence). The CDR3 bases are TGCAGTGCTAGATTGGGGGTTTATAGCAATCAGCCCCAGCATTTT. Its translation is CSARLGVYSNQPQHF.

The genes are TRBV5-1 and TRBJ1-1; TRBD1 matches at 8 bases. CDR1 is SGHRS, CDR2 YFSETQ, per germline. The CDR3 runs to 16 residues. V lost 4 bases to trimming and J lost 2 bases; unmatched junction nucleotides: 10. The CDR3 DNA is TGCGCCAGCAGCCTTCGTCCCGGACAGGGCAACACTGAAGCTTTCTTT. It codes for CASSLRPGQGNTEAFF.

The table lists this clonotype with many counts. This chain connects TRBV10-2 to TRBJ1-4; D unclear. Trimming cost V 0 bases and J 8 bases, with 4 bases left between them. CDR1 is WSHSY, CDR2 SAAADI, per germline. This CDR3 comprises 12 residues. The CDR3 here is CASSESREKLFF. Written as DNA, the CDR3 is TGCGCCAGCAGTGAGTCTCGCGAAAAACTGTTTTTT.

J is TRBJ1-5 and V is TRBV3-1, with TRBD1 matching over 8 bases. J was trimmed by 6 bases and V by 4 bases; bases with no gene match: 8. Germline assignment: CDR1 LGHDT and CDR2 YNNKEL (reference sequence). CDR3 size: 15 residues. The CDR3 DNA is TGTGCCAGCAGCCCGCCTGGACAGGGAAGTCAGCCCCAGCATTTT. It translates to CASSPPGQGSQPQHF.

The chain combines TRBV24-1 with TRBJ2-5; weak D call: TRBD2 (6 bases). The closer fit of TRBJ2-1 to the DNA end suggests the J call may be wrong. Germline-derived CDR1 and CDR2 are KGHDR and SFDVKD. The CDR3 spans 14 residues. In nucleotides, the CDR3 is TGTGCCACCAGTGATCCGAATACCGGGACTCTCCAGTTCTTC. Translation: CATSDPNTGTLQFF.

The rearrangement joins TRBV12-3 or TRBV12-4 to TRBJ2-1, with D tentatively TRBD1 or TRBD2 (6 bases each). The CDR3 contains 16 residues. The germline V and J ends were trimmed by 7 bases and 2 bases, with 18 bases remaining between them. For the CDR3, the DNA is TGTGCCAGCACCCTATGGGGGGCTTTAGCCTACAATGAGCAGTTCTTC. The encoded protein is CASTLWGALAYNEQFF.

This clonotype was seen only a few times. The J gene is TRBJ2-5, the V gene TRBV25-1, with D unclear. The CDR3 runs to 13 residues. CDR1 and CDR2 from the germline V gene are MGHDK and SYGVNS. Trimming took 5 bases from V and 7 from J, leaving 14 bases between them. CDR3 amino acids: CASSRILRGTQYF. In nucleotides, the CDR3 is TGTGCCAGCAGTCGGATCCTTCGAGGGACCCAGTACTTC.

V is TRBV6-5 and J is TRBJ2-7; TRBD1 agrees at 9 bases. The CDR3 is 12 amino acids. V was clipped by 7 bases and J by 2 bases; unmatched bases: 0. Looked up from germline, CDR1 is MNHEY and CDR2 is SVGAGI. CDR3 coding DNA: TGTGCCAGCAACAGGGGGCCCTACGAGCAGTACTTC. It specifies CASNRGPYEQYF.

J is TRBJ2-7 and V is TRBV5-5; 13 positions match TRBD2. The ends lost 4 bases at V and 0 bases at J; junction bases unmatched: 4. Germline loops: CDR1 SGHKS, CDR2 YYEKEE (reference sequence). The CDR3 covers 16 residues. In nucleotides, the CDR3 is TGTGCCAGCAGCGGACTAGCGGGGGCTAGCTCCTACGAGCAGTACTTC. This translates into CASSGLAGASSYEQYF. The full variable domain, its missing parts supplied by reference TRBV5-5 and TRBJ2-7, is DAGVTQSPTHLIKTRGQQVTLRCSPISGHKSVSWYQQVLGQGPQFIFQYYEKEERGRGNFPDRFSARQFPNYSSELNVNALLLGDSALYLCASSGLAGASSYEQYFGPGTRLTVT.

J is TRBJ2-7 and V is TRBV25-1; 10 nucleotides match TRBD1. V lost 1 base and J lost 2; bases outside the gene matches: 2. CDR1 MGHDK and CDR2 SYGVNS come from the germline V gene. CDR3 size: 15 residues. The CDR3 coding sequence is TGTGCCAGCAGTGAATTGGGGACAGGGGCCTACGAGCAGTACTTC. Translation gives CASSELGTGAYEQYF.

This clonotype was seen a handful of times. V is TRBV30 and J is TRBJ2-7; D perhaps matches TRBD1 (6 bases). The germline CDR1 and CDR2 sequences are GTSNPN and SVGIG (reference sequence). Between the trimmed V and J ends, which lost 2 bases and 3 bases, there was a span of 20 bases. The CDR3 totals 16 residues. The CDR3 region is CAWSLPLTGSYYEQYF. CDR3 nucleotide sequence: TGTGCCTGGAGTCTCCCTCTGACAGGCTCCTACTACGAGCAGTACTTC.

The chain couples TRBV5-1 to TRBJ2-5; D remains unclear. V gave up 5 bases and J gave up 1 base, with 12 bases separating them. The CDR3 covers 14 residues. Germline values: CDR1 SGHRS, CDR2 YFSETQ. DNA for the CDR3: TGCGCCAGCAGGCCTGTAACCTCCCAAGAGACCCAGTACTTC. Amino acid sequence: CASRPVTSQETQYF.

This clonotype was seen a handful of times. This chain uses TRBV10-3 with TRBJ2-5; a possible D gene is TRBD2 (5 bases). The length of the CDR3 is 14 residues. Trimming cost V 4 bases and J 2 bases, with 11 bases left between them. Per germline, CDR1 ENHRY and CDR2 SYGVKD. CDR3 nucleotides: TGTGCCATCAGTGGTGCCTCGGGACAAGAGACCCAGTACTTC. Translated: CAISGASGQETQYF.

The chain couples TRBV5-4 to TRBJ2-2; D may be TRBD1 (5 bases). The CDR3 extends over 15 amino acids. Trimming removed 4 bases at V and 0 bases at J, with 10 bases between. Germline V lookup: CDR1 SGHNT, CDR2 YYREEE (reference sequence). The CDR3 DNA is TGTGCCAGCAGCATCGCAGGGTCGAACACCGGGGAGCTGTTTTTT. Translation: CASSIAGSNTGELFF. The whole variable domain, remainder taken from reference TRBV5-4 and TRBJ2-2, is ETGVTQSPTHLIKTRGQQVTLRCSSQSGHNTVSWYQQALGQGPQFIFQYYREEENGRGNFPPRFSGLQFPNYSSELNVNALELDDSALYLCASSIAGSNTGELFFGEGSRLTVL.

In its sample, this clonotype was seen a few times. This chain connects TRBV9 to TRBJ2-1; 7 positions agree with TRBD1. The junction had 5 bases not matched to a gene; V was cut back by 0 bases and J by 2 bases. The germline V gene encodes CDR1 SGDLS and CDR2 YYNGEE. The CDR3 is 16 residues long. The CDR3 region is CASSVEQGFAYNEQFF. Here the CDR3 DNA reads TGTGCCAGCAGCGTAGAACAGGGGTTTGCCTACAATGAGCAGTTCTTC.

This clonotype was seen a handful of times. This chain connects TRBV6-1 to TRBJ2-3, with 8 nucleotides matching TRBD2. The J segment lost 7 bases and the V segment lost 6 bases, leaving 12 bases of the junction unmatched. The CDR3 runs 15 residues. Germline V gene sequence: CDR1 MNHNS, CDR2 SASEGT. The CDR3 spells CASSTGLGGTNTQYF. The CDR3 DNA reads TGTGCCAGCAGCACGGGACTAGGAGGGACTAATACGCAGTATTTT.